What follows describes a single T cell receptor (beta chain). The sample is drawn from a study of graft-versus-host responses after intestinal transplantation. Study context: The study gave all recipients anti-thymocyte globulin induction, then tacrolimus and steroids for roughly 3 years.

Some clones are missing from TCRdb's copy, which holds only in-frame ones; the method was immunoSEQ multiplex PCR. The sample shows approximately 37,000 clones, under 90% of them seen only once. The CDR3 spans 15 residues. V dropped 4 bases and J dropped 1; count of bases not matched to a gene: 4. CDR1 SGHDN and CDR2 FVKESK come from the germline V gene. The sample in question was PBMCs, obtained approximately 270 days after transplant. The TCR originated in a human patient who received an intestinal transplant, so some T cells may come from the graft donor. The chain carries TRBV14 and TRBJ2-4, with 7 positions matching TRBD1. CDR3 sequence: CASSRAQGAKNIQYF. The CDR3 DNA reads as TGTGCCAGCAGCCGAGCACAGGGGGCCAAAAACATTCAGTACTTC.